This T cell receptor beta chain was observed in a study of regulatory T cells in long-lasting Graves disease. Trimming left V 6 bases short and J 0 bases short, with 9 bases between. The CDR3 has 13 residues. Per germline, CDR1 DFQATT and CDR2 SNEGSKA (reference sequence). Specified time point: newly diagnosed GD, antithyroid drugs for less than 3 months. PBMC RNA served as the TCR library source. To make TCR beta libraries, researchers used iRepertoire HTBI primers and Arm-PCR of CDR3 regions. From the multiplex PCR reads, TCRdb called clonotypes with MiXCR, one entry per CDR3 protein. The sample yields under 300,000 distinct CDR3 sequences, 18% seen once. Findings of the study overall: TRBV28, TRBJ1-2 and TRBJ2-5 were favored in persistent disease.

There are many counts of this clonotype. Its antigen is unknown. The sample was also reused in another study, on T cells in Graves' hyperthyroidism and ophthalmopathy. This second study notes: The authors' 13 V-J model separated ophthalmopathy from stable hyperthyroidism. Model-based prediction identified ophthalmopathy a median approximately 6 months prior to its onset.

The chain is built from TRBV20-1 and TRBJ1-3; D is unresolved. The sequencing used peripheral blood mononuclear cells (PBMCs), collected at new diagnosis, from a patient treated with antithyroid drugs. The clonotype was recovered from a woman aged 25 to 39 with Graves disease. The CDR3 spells CSATRSSGNTIYF. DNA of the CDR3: TGCAGTGCCACACGGAGCTCTGGAAACACCATATATTTT.